The present entry profiles one TCR beta chain with its context. Per the study methods: Amplification from reference gene primers served as the basis for estimated nucleated cell counts. The repertoire was sequenced with immunoSEQ multiplex PCR; TCRdb's copy has only in-frame clones and lacks some. V and J calls plus clone size are reproduced from that table; the DNA served to infer D and trimming. The table lists tens of thousands of clones, around four fifths of them singletons. CDR3 length: 16 amino acids. V gave up 4 bases and J gave up 0 bases; unmatched junction bases: 10. Germline V lookup: CDR1 SGHDT, CDR2 YYEEEE. This specimen belongs to a study of blood T cell repertoires in COVID-19. Overall study context: Sites across the United States, Italy and Spain contributed samples from acute and convalescent COVID-19. T cells, B-cell-depleted T cells, or PBMCs provided the cDNA or gDNA that served as material.

The sequenced sample consisted of peripheral blood. This receptor was identified in a woman between 50 and 59 years old with active or convalescent COVID-19. The rearrangement joins TRBV5-6 to TRBJ2-7; 7 bases line up with TRBD1. The CDR3 coding sequence is TGTGCCAGCAGCCTCGTACCGGGACAGTCCTCCTACGAGCAGTACTTC. Translated, it gives CASSLVPGQSSYEQYF. Complete variable domain (other parts from reference TRBV5-6 and TRBJ2-7): DAGVTQSPTHLIKTRGQQVTLRCSPKSGHDTVSWYQQALGQGPQFIFQYYEEEERQRGNFPDRFSGHQFPNYSSELNVNALLLGDSALYLCASSLVPGQSSYEQYFGPGTRLTVT.